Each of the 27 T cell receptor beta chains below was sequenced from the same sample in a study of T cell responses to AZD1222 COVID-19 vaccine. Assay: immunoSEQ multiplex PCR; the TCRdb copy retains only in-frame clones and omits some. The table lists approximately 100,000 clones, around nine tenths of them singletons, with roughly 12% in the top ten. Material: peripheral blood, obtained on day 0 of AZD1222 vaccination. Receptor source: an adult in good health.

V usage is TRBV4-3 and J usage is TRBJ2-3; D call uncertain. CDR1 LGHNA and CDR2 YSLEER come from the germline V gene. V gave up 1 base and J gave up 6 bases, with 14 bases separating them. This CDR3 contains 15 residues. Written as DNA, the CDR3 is TGCGCCAGCAGCCAAGGGTTGGGTCGTGGGGATACGCAGTATTTT. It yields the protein CASSQGLGRGDTQYF.

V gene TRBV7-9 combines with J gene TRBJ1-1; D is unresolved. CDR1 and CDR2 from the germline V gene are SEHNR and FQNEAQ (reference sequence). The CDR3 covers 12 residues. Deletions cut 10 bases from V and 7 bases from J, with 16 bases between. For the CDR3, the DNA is TGTGCCACCAAGGCCGTCGGAGTTGAAGCTTTCTTT. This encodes CATKAVGVEAFF. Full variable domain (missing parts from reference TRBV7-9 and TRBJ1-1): DTGVSQNPRHKITKRGQNVTFRCDPISEHNRLYWYRQTLGQGPEFLTYFQNEAQLEKSRLLSDRFSAERPKGSFSTLEIQRTEQGDSAMYLCATKAVGVEAFFGQGTRLTVV.

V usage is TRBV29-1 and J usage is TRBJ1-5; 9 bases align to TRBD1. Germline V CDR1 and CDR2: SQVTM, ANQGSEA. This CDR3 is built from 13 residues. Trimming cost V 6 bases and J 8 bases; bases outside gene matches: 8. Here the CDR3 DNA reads TGCAGCGTCGCGAAGACAGGGGGGGAGCCCCAGCATTTT. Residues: CSVAKTGGEPQHF.

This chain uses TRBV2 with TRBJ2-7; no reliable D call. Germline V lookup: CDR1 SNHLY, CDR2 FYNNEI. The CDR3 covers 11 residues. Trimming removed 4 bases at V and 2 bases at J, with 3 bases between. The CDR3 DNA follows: TGTGCCAGCAGTGCCCCCTACGAGCAGTACTTC. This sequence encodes CASSAPYEQYF.

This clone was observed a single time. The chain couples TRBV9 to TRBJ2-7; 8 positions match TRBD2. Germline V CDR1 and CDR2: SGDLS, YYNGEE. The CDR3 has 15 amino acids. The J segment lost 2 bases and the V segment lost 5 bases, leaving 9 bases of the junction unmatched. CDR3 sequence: CASSRSGKRAYEQYF. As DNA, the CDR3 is TGTGCCAGCAGTCGTAGCGGGAAAAGGGCCTACGAGCAGTACTTC. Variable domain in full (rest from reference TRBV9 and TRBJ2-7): DSGVTQTPKHLITATGQRVTLRCSPRSGDLSVYWYQQSLDQGLQFLIQYYNGEERAKGNILERFSAQQFPDLHSELNLSSLELGDSALYFCASSRSGKRAYEQYFGPGTRLTVT.

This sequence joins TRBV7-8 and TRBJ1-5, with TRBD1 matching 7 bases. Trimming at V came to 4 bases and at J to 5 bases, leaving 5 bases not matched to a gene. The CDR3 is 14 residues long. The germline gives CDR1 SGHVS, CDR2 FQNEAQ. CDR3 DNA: TGTGCCAGCAGCTGGGGCAGGGGGGATCAGCCCCAGCATTTT. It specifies CASSWGRGDQPQHF.

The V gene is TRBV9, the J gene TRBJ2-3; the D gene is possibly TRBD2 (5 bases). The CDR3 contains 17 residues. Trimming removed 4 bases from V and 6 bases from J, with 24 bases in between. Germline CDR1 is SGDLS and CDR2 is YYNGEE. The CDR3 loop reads CASSPMRTGSLSDTQYF. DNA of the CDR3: TGTGCCAGCAGCCCCATGCGGACGGGGAGCTTGAGCGATACGCAGTATTTT.

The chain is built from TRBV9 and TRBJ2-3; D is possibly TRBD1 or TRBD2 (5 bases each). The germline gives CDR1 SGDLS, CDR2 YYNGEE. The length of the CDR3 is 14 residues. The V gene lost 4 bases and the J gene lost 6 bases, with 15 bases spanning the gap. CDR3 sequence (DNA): TGTGCCAGCAGCCGGGACGTTTCGACGGATACGCAGTATTTT. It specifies CASSRDVSTDTQYF.

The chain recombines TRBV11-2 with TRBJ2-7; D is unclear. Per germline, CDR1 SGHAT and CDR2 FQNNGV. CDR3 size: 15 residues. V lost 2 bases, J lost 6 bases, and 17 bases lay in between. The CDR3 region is CASSLLLRVTSEQYF. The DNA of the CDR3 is TGTGCCAGCAGCTTACTCCTCCGAGTTACGTCCGAGCAGTACTTC.

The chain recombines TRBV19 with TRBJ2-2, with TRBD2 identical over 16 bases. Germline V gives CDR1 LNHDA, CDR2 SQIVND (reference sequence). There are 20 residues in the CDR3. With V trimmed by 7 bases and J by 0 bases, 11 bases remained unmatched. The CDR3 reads CASNPGLAGGQPPNTGELFF. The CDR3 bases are TGTGCCAGTAATCCGGGACTAGCGGGAGGGCAGCCCCCGAACACCGGGGAGCTGTTTTTT.

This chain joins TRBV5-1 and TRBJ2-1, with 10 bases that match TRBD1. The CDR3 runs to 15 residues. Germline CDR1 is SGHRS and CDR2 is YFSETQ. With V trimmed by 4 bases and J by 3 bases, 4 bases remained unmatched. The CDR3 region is CASSPGDRGYNEQFF. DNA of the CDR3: TGCGCCAGCAGCCCCGGGGACAGGGGCTACAATGAGCAGTTCTTC.

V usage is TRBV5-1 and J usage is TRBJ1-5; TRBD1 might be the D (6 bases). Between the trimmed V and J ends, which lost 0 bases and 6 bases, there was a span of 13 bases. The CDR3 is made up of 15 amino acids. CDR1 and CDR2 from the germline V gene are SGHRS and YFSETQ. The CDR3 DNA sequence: TGCGCCAGCAGCTTGGAAGGGGGTGGTTTTCAGCCCCAGCATTTT. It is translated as CASSLEGGGFQPQHF.

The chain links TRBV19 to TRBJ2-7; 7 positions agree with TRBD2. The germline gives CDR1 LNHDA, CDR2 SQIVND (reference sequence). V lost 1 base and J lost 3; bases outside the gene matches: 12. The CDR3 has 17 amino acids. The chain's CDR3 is CASSIGGASGTYYEQYF. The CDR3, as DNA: TGTGCCAGTAGTATAGGTGGGGCTAGCGGAACCTACTACGAGCAGTACTTC.

The CDR3 here is CASSLGSQNTEAFF. CDR3 bases: TGTGCCAGCAGCTTAGGCAGCCAGAACACTGAAGCTTTCTTT. This chain uses TRBV11-3 with TRBJ1-1; no definite D call. CDR3 length equals 14 residues. V was cut by 1 base and J by 1 base, with 7 bases left in between. The germline CDR1 and CDR2 sequences are SGHNT and YENEEA.

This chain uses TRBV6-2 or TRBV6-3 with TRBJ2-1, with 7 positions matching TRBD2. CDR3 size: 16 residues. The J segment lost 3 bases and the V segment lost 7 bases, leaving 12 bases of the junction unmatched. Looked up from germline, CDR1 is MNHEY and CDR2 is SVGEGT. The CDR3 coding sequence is TGTGCCAGCACCCCCCGTGGCGGGAGAAACTACAATGAGCAGTTCTTC. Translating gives CASTPRGGRNYNEQFF.

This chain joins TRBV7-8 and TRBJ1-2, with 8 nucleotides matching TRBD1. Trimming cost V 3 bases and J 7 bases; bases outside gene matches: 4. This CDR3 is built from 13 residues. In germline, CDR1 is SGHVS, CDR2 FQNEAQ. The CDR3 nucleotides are TGTGCCAGCAGCTTGTTACAGGGGGGTGGCTACACCTTC. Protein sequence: CASSLLQGGGYTF.

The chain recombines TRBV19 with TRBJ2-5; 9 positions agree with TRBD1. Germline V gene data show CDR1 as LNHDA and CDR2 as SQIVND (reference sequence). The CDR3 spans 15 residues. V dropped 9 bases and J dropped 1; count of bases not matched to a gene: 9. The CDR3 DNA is TGTGCCAGACTCGGCCGGGACAGGGCCCAAGAGACCCAGTACTTC. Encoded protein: CARLGRDRAQETQYF.

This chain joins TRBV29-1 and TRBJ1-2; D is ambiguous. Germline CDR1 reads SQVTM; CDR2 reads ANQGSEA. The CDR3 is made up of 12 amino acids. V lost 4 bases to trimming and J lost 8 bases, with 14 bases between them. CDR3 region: CSVGGLRYGYTF. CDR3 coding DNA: TGCAGCGTTGGGGGTTTGCGGTACGGCTACACCTTC.

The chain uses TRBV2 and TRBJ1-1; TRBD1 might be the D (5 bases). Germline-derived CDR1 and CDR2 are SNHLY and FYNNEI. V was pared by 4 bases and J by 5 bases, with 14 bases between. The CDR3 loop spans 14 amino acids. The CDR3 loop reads CASSGLRDGTEAFF. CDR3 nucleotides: TGTGCCAGCAGTGGACTCAGGGATGGGACTGAAGCTTTCTTT.

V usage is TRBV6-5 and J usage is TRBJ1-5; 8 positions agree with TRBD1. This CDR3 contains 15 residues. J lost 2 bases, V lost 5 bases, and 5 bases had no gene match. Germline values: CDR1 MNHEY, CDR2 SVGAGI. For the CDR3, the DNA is TGTGCCAGCAGTACGGACAGGGCCGGCAATCAGCCCCAGCATTTT. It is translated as CASSTDRAGNQPQHF.

CDR3 DNA sequence: TGTGCCTGGAGCTGTTGGAGGATTTGCAATCAGCCCCAGCATTTT. Translating it yields CAWSCWRICNQPQHF. The genes are TRBV30 and TRBJ1-5, with D hard to call. The CDR3 consists of 15 residues. Germline V gene sequence: CDR1 GTSNPN, CDR2 SVGIG (reference sequence). Between the trimmed V and J ends, which lost 3 bases and 2 bases, there was a span of 14 bases.

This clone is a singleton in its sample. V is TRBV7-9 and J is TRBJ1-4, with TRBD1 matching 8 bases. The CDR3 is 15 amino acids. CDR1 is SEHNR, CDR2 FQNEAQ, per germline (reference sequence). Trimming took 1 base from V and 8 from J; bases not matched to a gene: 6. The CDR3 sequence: CASSLEGQGAEKLFF. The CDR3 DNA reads TGTGCCAGCAGCTTAGAGGGCCAGGGGGCCGAAAAACTGTTTTTT.

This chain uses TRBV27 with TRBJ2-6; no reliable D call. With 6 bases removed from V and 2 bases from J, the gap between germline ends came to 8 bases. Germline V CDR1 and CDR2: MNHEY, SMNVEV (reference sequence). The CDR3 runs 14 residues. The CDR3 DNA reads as TGTGCCAGCAGCCTCGGTACTGGGGCCAACGTCCTGACTTTC. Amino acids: CASSLGTGANVLTF.

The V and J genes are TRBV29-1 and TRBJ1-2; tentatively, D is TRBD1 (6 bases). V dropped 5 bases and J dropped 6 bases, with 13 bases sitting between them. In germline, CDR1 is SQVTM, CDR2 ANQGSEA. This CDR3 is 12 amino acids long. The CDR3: CSVSRGGDGYTF. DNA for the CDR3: TGCAGCGTTTCCCGGGGGGGCGATGGCTACACCTTC. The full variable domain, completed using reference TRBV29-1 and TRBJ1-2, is SAVISQKPSRDICQRGTSLTIQCQVDSQVTMMFWYRQQPGQSLTLIATANQGSEATYESGFVIDKFPISRPNLTFSTLTVSNMSPEDSSIYLCSVSRGGDGYTFGSGTRLTVV.

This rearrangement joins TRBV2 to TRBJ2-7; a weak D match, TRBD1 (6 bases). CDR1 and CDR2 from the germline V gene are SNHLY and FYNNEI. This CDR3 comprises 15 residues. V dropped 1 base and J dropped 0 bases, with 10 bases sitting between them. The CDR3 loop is CASSEGTVTSYEQYF. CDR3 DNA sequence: TGTGCCAGCAGTGAAGGGACAGTTACCTCCTACGAGCAGTACTTC. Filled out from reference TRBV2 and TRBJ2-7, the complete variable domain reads EPEVTQTPSHQVTQMGQEVILRCVPISNHLYFYWYRQILGQKVEFLVSFYNNEISEKSEIFDDQFSVERPDGSNFTLKIRSTKLEDSAMYFCASSEGTVTSYEQYFGPGTRLTVT.

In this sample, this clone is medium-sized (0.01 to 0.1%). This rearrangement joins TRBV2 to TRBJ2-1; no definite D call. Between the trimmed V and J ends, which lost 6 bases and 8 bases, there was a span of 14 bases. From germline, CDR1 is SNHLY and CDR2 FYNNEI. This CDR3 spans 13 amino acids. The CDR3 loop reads CASSATPHHEQFF. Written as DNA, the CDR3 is TGTGCCAGCAGCGCGACCCCACACCATGAGCAGTTCTTC.

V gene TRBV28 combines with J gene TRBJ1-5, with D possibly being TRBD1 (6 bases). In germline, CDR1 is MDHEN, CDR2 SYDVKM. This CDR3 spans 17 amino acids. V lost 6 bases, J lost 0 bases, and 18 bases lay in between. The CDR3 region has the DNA TGTGCCAGCAGCCAGGTGGGGGGCGACTATAGCAATCAGCCCCAGCATTTT. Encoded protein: CASSQVGGDYSNQPQHF.